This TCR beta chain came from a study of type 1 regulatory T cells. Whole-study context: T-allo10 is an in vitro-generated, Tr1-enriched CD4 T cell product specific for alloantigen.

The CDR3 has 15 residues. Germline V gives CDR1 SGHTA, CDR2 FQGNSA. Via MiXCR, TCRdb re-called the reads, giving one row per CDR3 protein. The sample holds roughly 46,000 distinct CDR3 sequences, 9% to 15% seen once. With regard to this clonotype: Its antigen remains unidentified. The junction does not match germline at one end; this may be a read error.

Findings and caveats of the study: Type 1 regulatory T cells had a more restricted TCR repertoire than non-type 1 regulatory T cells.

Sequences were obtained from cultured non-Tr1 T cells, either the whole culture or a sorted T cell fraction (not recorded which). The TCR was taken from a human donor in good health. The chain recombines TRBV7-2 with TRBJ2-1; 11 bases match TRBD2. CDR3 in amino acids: CASRLAGGPRNEQFF. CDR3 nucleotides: TGTGCCAGCAGATTAGCGGGAGGGCCGAGGAATGAGCAGTTCTTC.